One sample yielded the 14 T cell receptor beta chains listed below, sequenced in a study of cytomegalovirus exposure and HLA in healthy donors. PCR was performed using 60 Vbeta and 13 Jbeta primers. The protocol was immunoSEQ multiplex PCR, while the TCRdb copy is restricted to in-frame clones and leaves out a portion. This sample yields roughly 110,000 clones, of which around three quarters are seen a single time; roughly 8.2% belongs to the top ten. Material for sequencing was PBMCs. All receptors come from a man younger than 40 in good health and CMV-seronegative.

This clone came up a few times. At one of its ends the junction is not consistent with the germline gene, which may arise from a read error. V gene TRBV6-1 combines with J gene TRBJ2-7; 9 bases match TRBD1. Germline loops: CDR1 MNHNS, CDR2 SASEGT. CDR3 length: 14 residues. The CDR3 nucleotides are TGTGCCACCAGTAGACGGACAGGGGTTGGCGAGCAGTACTTC. Translating gives CATSRRTGVGEQYF.

The chain joins TRBV5-4 to TRBJ1-2, with 8 nucleotides matching TRBD1. This CDR3 contains 17 residues. V shed 4 bases and J 7 bases; nucleotides not matched to a gene: 18. CDR1 SGHNT and CDR2 YYREEE come from the germline V gene (reference sequence). In nucleotides, the CDR3 is TGTGCCAGCAGCATTCTGGGGCACAGGGGGGAATATGGTGGCTACACCTTC. Protein: CASSILGHRGEYGGYTF.

This clone has a handful of counts. In the same sample, other DNA sequences code for this CDR3. The chain employs TRBV2 and TRBJ1-6, with D maybe TRBD1 (5 bases). Trimming took off 6 bases at V and 6 bases at J, with 12 bases between the two ends. Germline values: CDR1 SNHLY, CDR2 FYNNEI. The CDR3 is made up of 14 amino acids. The CDR3 DNA reads as TGTGCCAGCAGAGCCAGGGTTAGTAATTCACCCCTCCACTTT. Translation: CASRARVSNSPLHF.

The chain has TRBV28 and TRBJ2-2; D perhaps matches TRBD2 (6 bases). This CDR3 comprises 14 residues. Germline values: CDR1 MDHEN, CDR2 SYDVKM. The germline V and J ends were trimmed by 3 bases and 5 bases, with 10 bases remaining between them. The CDR3 nucleotides read TGTGCCAGCAGTTTCTTAAGCGGGACCGGGGAGCTGTTTTTT. It specifies CASSFLSGTGELFF. Using reference TRBV28 and TRBJ2-2 for the parts outside the CDR3, the full variable domain is DVKVTQSSRYLVKRTGEKVFLECVQDMDHENMFWYRQDPGLGLRLIYFSYDVKMKEKGDIPEGYSVSREKKERFSLILESASTNQTSMYLCASSFLSGTGELFFGEGSRLTVL.

This chain joins TRBV6-6 and TRBJ2-2; 9 bases are shared with TRBD1. CDR3 length equals 13 residues. J was trimmed by 6 bases and V by 7 bases; bases with no gene match: 3. Germline CDR1 MNHNY, CDR2 SVGAGI (reference sequence). The CDR3 loop reads CASNRGRAGELFF. The DNA for the CDR3 is TGTGCCAGCAACAGGGGGCGGGCCGGGGAGCTGTTTTTT.

V gene TRBV30 combines with J gene TRBJ2-1; 8 nucleotides line up with TRBD2. V trimming: 2 bases; J trimming: 8 bases; junction bases outside the gene matches: 11. Looked up from germline, CDR1 is GTSNPN and CDR2 is SVGIG (reference sequence). The length of the CDR3 is 15 residues. This CDR3 reads CAWSRMGLAGDEQFF. CDR3 DNA sequence: TGTGCCTGGAGTAGGATGGGCCTAGCGGGTGATGAGCAGTTCTTC.

J is TRBJ1-5 and V is TRBV5-1, with a tentative D call TRBD1 (6 bases). The germline V gene has CDR1 SGHRS and CDR2 YFSETQ. This CDR3 has 15 residues. V was cut by 3 bases and J by 7 bases, with 17 bases left in between. The CDR3 DNA reads as TGCGCCAGCAGCTACGCCGGGGGGCTGAGCCAGCCCCAGCATTTT. Translating gives CASSYAGGLSQPQHF.

V is TRBV4-2 and J is TRBJ2-5; a possible D gene is TRBD1 (5 bases). Germline assignment: CDR1 LGHNA and CDR2 YNFKEQ. CDR3 length: 16 residues. Trimming took 0 bases from V and 1 from J, leaving 12 bases between them. The CDR3 DNA follows: TGTGCCAGCAGCCAAGAGGTGAGAAGGGGCCAAGAGACCCAGTACTTC. Residues: CASSQEVRRGQETQYF.

The table lists this clone with a count of one. An end of the junction differs from the germline gene, which may be a read error. V gene TRBV4-1 combines with J gene TRBJ2-2, with 10 bases aligning to TRBD2. The germline gives CDR1 MGHRA, CDR2 YSYEKL. This CDR3 spans 19 amino acids. In DNA form, the CDR3 reads TGCGCCAGCAGCCAAGCAGGCAGGACTAGCGGTCCAAGGACCGAGGAGCTGTTTTTT. Its protein is CASSQAGRTSGPRTEELFF.

The rearrangement links TRBV2 to TRBJ1-4; D unclear. Germline V gene sequence: CDR1 SNHLY, CDR2 FYNNEI. V shed 5 bases and J shed 5 bases, with 12 bases lying between them. The CDR3 consists of 14 residues. CDR3 in amino acids: CASSIARVNEKLFF. The CDR3 nucleotides read TGTGCCAGCAGTATCGCTAGAGTCAATGAAAAACTGTTTTTT.

This CDR3 reads CASSAFGSGTAKGAFF. For the CDR3, the DNA is TGTGCCAGCAGTGCCTTTGGGTCCGGGACAGCGAAGGGAGCTTTCTTT. This rearrangement joins TRBV6-1 to TRBJ1-1, with 7 bases matching TRBD1. Germline V gene sequence: CDR1 MNHNS, CDR2 SASEGT. The CDR3 totals 16 residues. With 4 bases clipped from V and 10 bases from J, the junction kept 18 bases outside the gene matches.

J is TRBJ2-5 and V is TRBV21-1; TRBD2 is the table's D call and was not checked against the DNA. TRBV21-1 is shown as a pseudogene. CDR3 length equals 15 residues. This CDR3 reads CASSVKRAGGETQYF. The DNA of the CDR3 is TGTGCCAGCAGCGTCAAGCGGGCGGGAGGAGAGACCCAGTACTTC.

The V call is TRBV7-9, the J call TRBJ1-1; 11 bases map to TRBD1. CDR1 SEHNR and CDR2 FQNEAQ come from the germline V gene (reference sequence). The CDR3 contains 16 residues. Trimming cost V 5 bases and J 3 bases; bases outside gene matches: 8. CDR3 coding DNA: TGTGCCAGCAGCCCCACCGGGACAGGGGGTTACACTGAAGCTTTCTTT. Its translation: CASSPTGTGGYTEAFF.

V gene TRBV6-5 combines with J gene TRBJ2-1, with a weak D call TRBD2 (5 bases). Looked up from germline, CDR1 is MNHEY and CDR2 is SVGAGI. CDR3 length: 15 residues. Trimming cost V 5 bases and J 2 bases, with 13 bases left between them. The CDR3 nucleotides read TGTGCCAGCAGTCCCCGGGGTGCTCCCTACAATGAGCAGTTCTTC. Residues: CASSPRGAPYNEQFF.